This entry concerns a single TCR beta chain. This clonotype appeared many times. It lacks a known antigen. No base quality information exists; no much larger clone differs at one position. The CDR3 runs 16 residues from the cysteine to the phenylalanine. CDR3 DNA only is kept here, 48 bases in frame from base 1. The trim is 3 bases for V and 2 bases for J, with a gap of 15 bases between the germline ends. The data are from a study of identical twins (dated by TCRdb to between 2015 and 2016). Study-level background: To test whether fetal clonotypes persist, this study deep-sequenced TCR alpha and beta repertoires from monozygotic twins, from unrelated adults of various ages, and from cord blood. To rule out contamination, replicate twin experiments were performed at different times with different library preparation protocols. The research as a whole found: Abundant cord blood beta clonotypes had fewer insertions, young adult naive repertoires showed a similar but weaker trend, and memory repertoires showed no such trend. Compared with coincidental sharing between unrelated individuals, out-of-frame TCR alpha sequences shared between twins had an excess of sequences with low generation probability. Invariant T cells such as MAIT and iNKT could partly confound zero-insertion analyses, though diverse VJ usage argued against this for most clonotypes. A weaker excess of twin sharing was found in beta out-of-frame sequences because the signal-to-noise ratio was lowered by fewer shared sequences. In monozygotic twins, recombination models systematically underestimated out-of-frame TCR alpha sharing, but the models matched the sharing seen between unrelated individuals. Because the same donors could not be followed over many years, the conclusions relied on cross-sectional statistical analysis.

The receptor library was made with 5' RACE. The reads were generated on an Illumina HiSeq 2000. A universal primer binding site was added through template switching, and the final cDNA carried a unique molecular identifier so that TCR cDNA molecules could be counted accurately. Specific primers in the conserved constant-segment region were used to synthesize first-strand cDNA for the TCR alpha and beta chains. Each cDNA library was double barcoded, with a SMART-Mk sample barcode plus Illumina barcodes, to control for contamination. TruSeq adapter sequences along with Illumina sample barcodes were introduced in two successive PCR steps. The Illumina HiSeq platform was used with custom primers to sequence TCR alpha and beta cDNA libraries. Turning to the authors' computational methods: MiGEC processed the raw reads to extract unique molecular identifiers, while MiXCR was used to determine the CDR3 positions. Recombination models were inferred per individual with the repgenHMM and IGoR tools using an EM algorithm. The analysis of shared clonotypes was done with the tcR package in R, with sharing normalized by the product of cloneset sizes. To study raw recombination free of thymic and clonal selection effects, out-of-frame nonproductive sequences were analyzed. The public reads were run again by TCRdb, first through fastp at Q25 and then through MiXCR, and only productive beta chains were kept. Identical CDR3 proteins give one entry, which carries the most common genes and DNA. TCRdb, not the authors, supplied the V and J calls. This sample lists around 670,000 distinct CDR3 sequences; roughly 6% were detected once. Under 2% of the sample goes to the ten largest clones.

Only healthy Caucasian donors were included. Three unrelated non-twin adults were also sequenced: a male aged 18 to 30, a male aged 50 to 60 and a female aged 50 to 60. Miltenyi CD45RO+ enrichment and human naive T-cell isolation kits were used to isolate memory (CD45RO+) and naive T cells from PBMC. The sequence was obtained from a man aged 18-30 years in good health. Material: naive T cells sorted from blood. The sample's cell subset or site label is to be understood as: cells isolated with a human naive T-cell isolation kit. This receptor chain uses TRBV12-3 or TRBV12-4 and TRBJ2-3, with the D gene not confidently named. The bases read TGTGCCAGCAGTTTTTTGAGGAAAATGGACACAGATACGCAGTATTTT. Its coded protein is CASSFLRKMDTDTQYF.